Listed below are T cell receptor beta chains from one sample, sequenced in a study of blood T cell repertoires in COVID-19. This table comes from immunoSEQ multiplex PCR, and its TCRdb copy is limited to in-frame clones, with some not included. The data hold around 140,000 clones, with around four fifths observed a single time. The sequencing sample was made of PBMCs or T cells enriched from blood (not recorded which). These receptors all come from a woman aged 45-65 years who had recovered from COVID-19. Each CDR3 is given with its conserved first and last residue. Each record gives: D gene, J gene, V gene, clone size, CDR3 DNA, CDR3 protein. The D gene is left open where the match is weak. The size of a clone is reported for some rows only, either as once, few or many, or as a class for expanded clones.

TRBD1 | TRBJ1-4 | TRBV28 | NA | TGTGCCAGCAGTTTCGCCGGGACAGGGGTTGAAAAACTGTTTTTT | CASSFAGTGVEKLFF
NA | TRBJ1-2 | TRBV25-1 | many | TGTGCCAGCAGTGAACGGGAGGGGGGCTACACCTTC | CASSEREGGYTF
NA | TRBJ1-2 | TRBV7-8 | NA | TGTGCCAGCAGCTTAGATGGGACTGATTATGGCTACACCTTC | CASSLDGTDYGYTF
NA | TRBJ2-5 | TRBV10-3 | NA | TGTGCCATCAGTGACATGCAGGGGTCCACTTCCGAGACCCAGTACTTC | CAISDMQGSTSETQYF
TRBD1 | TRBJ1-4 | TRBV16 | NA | TGTGCCAGCAGCCAAGGGACAGGGGGCAGTGAAAAACTGTTTTTT | CASSQGTGGSEKLFF
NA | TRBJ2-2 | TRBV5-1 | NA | TGCGCCAGCAGCCGACAAGGGGAACGCCGCACCGGGGAGCTGTTTTTT | CASSRQGERRTGELFF
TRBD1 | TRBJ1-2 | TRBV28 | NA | TGTGCCAGCAGTGGGGTTAAGGACAGGGGGCGCATGGGCTATGGCTACACCTTC | CASSGVKDRGRMGYGYTF
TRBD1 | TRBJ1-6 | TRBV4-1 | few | TGCGCCAGCAGCACCCGGATCGGACAGGGGAATTCACCCCTCCACTTT | CASSTRIGQGNSPLHF
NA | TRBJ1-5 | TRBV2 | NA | TGTGCCAGCCAGGGTTTAGGGCCCCAGCATTTT | CASQGLGPQHF
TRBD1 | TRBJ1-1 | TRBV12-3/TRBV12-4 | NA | TGTGCCAGCAGCACCACAGGGGTTACTGAAGCTTTCTTT | CASSTTGVTEAFF
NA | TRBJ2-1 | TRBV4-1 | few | TGCGCCAGCAGCCAAGGTCAGGGTGGCGGACATGGTGAGCAGTTCTTC | CASSQGQGGGHGEQFF
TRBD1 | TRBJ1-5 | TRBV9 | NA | TGTGCCAGCAGCGCACAGGGGGCAGGGCAGCCCCAGCATTTT | CASSAQGAGQPQHF
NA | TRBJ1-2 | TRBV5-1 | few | TGCGCCAGCAGCGAGGGAACCGCTAACTATGGCTACACCTTC | CASSEGTANYGYTF
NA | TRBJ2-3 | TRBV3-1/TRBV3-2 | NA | TGTGCCAGCAGCTATATCACAGATACGCAGTATTTT | CASSYITDTQYF
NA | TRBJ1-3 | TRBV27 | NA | TGTGCCAGCAGTTTAAAAAGGCCACTACTTGGCTCTGGAAACACCATATATTTT | CASSLKRPLLGSGNTIYF
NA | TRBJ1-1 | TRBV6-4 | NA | TGTGCCAGCAGTGTACTACCGAACACTGAAGCTTTCTTT | CASSVLPNTEAFF
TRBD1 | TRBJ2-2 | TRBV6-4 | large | TGTGCCAGCAGTGACGGACAGGACACCGGGGAGCTGTTTTTT | CASSDGQDTGELFF
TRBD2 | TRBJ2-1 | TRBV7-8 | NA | TGTGCCAGCAGCTTCGCGAGCGGGGCAACCTACAATGAGCAGTTCTTC | CASSFASGATYNEQFF
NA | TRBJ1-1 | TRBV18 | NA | TGTGCCAGCTCACCATCTCGGGGCACTGAAGCTTTCTTT | CASSPSRGTEAFF
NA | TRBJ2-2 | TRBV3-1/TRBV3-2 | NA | TGTGCCAGCAGCCAGATCTCTTGGGCAGGCGACACCGGGGAGCTGTTTTTT | CASSQISWAGDTGELFF
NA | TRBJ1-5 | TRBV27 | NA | TGTGCCAGCAGATTAAACAGGGCTCAGCCCCAGCATTTT | CASRLNRAQPQHF
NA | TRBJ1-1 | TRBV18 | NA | TGTGCCAGCTCGAGACAGGAGAACACTGAAGCTTTCTTT | CASSRQENTEAFF
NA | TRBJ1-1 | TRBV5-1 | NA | TGCGCCAGCAGCACACGGACAGCCTCCAACACTGAAGCTTTCTTT | CASSTRTASNTEAFF
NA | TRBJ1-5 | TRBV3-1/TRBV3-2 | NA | TGTGCCAGCAGCCATTCCACCGAGACAGTGAATAGCAATCAGCCCCAGCATTTT | CASSHSTETVNSNQPQHF
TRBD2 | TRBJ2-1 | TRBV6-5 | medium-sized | TGTGCCAGCAACCTAGCGGTTGTCAATGAGCAGTTCTTC | CASNLAVVNEQFF
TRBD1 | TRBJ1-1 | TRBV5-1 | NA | TGCGCCAGCAGCGCCCTACAGGGGGACAAGGCTGAAGCTTTCTTT | CASSALQGDKAEAFF
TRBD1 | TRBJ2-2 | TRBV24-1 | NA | TGTGCCACCAGTGGGACAGGGGCAGCGAGGGACGGGGAGCTGTTTTTT | CATSGTGAARDGELFF
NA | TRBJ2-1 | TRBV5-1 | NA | TGCGCCAGTAACTCGGACACCCAGCAGTTCTTC | CASNSDTQQFF
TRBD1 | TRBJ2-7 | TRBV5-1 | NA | TGCGCCAGCAGCGGGGGGACAGGGGGCAACGAGCAGTACTTC | CASSGGTGGNEQYF
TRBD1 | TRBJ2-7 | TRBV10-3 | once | TGTGCCATCAGTAGCACAGGGGACGAGCAGTACTTC | CAISSTGDEQYF
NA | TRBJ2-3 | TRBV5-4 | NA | TGTGCCAGCAGCTTGCGCACTCGCCGGGGGTCCGATACGCAGTATTTT | CASSLRTRRGSDTQYF
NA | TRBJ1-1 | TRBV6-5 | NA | TGTGCCAGCAGCGATCGGGACAAATCTTGGACTGAAGCTTTCTTT | CASSDRDKSWTEAFF
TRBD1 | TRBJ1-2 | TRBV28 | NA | TGTGCCAGCAGCTGGGGGACAGGGGAGAGTGGCTACACCTTC | CASSWGTGESGYTF
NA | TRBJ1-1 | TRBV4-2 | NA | TGTGCCAGCGCGACAGAGAACACTGAAGCTTTCTTT | CASATENTEAFF
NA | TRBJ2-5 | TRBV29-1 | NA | TGCAGCGGTGAACCCAGCAGGGGTGAGACCCAGTACTTC | CSGEPSRGETQYF
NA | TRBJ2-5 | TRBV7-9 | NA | TGTGCCAGCAGCTTCCAAGGGGGTCAAGAGACCCAGTACTTC | CASSFQGGQETQYF
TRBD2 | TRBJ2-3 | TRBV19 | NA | TGTGCCAGTAGTTCCCTTAGCGGGGGGGTCCCAGATACGCAGTATTTT | CASSSLSGGVPDTQYF
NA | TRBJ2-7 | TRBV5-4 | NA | TGTGCCAGCAGCTTGCCCAGGGTAAACGAGCAGTACTTC | CASSLPRVNEQYF